These 19 T cell receptor beta chains were sequenced from one sample in a study of T-cell memory formation after mild COVID-19. TCRdb used MiXCR to reprocess the 5' RACE reads, holding one entry per CDR3 protein. Of around 530,000 distinct CDR3 sequences listed, roughly 21% are singletons. Sequencing input: PBMCs or a T cell subset sorted from them (not recorded which). These receptors all come from an adult woman who had mild COVID-19 (a few samples of this study predate the infection). Cell type and time point are not known.

This clonotype has just a few counts. The genes are TRBV12-5 and TRBJ2-1; 11 nucleotides align to TRBD2. The germline V gene has CDR1 LGHNT and CDR2 FRNRAP. This CDR3 is built from 15 residues. V trimming: 3 bases; J trimming: 5 bases; junction bases outside the gene matches: 3. The CDR3 nucleotides are TGTGCTAGTGGTTTTCCTAGCGGGAGGCACAATGAGCAGTTCTTC. Its protein product is CASGFPSGRHNEQFF.

The chain has TRBV5-1 and TRBJ2-2, with TRBD2 matching over 8 bases. Germline trimming cut 4 bases from V and 3 bases from J; bases unmatched to any gene: 11. The CDR3 runs to 17 residues. The germline V gene encodes CDR1 SGHRS and CDR2 YFSETQ. This CDR3 is CASSLMTGGQDTGELFF. The CDR3 coding sequence is TGCGCCAGCAGCCTCATGACGGGGGGGCAGGACACCGGGGAGCTGTTTTTT.

This clonotype was recorded a few times. The rearrangement joins TRBV5-1 to TRBJ2-1; no firm D call. This CDR3 is built from 17 residues. CDR1 is SGHRS, CDR2 YFSETQ, per germline. The V and J ends lost 4 bases and 0 bases respectively, with 17 bases between them. CDR3 sequence reads: CASSPPVGLGSYNEQFF. The DNA for the CDR3 is TGCGCCAGCAGCCCCCCGGTAGGGCTCGGCTCCTACAATGAGCAGTTCTTC. The whole variable domain, filled in from reference TRBV5-1 and TRBJ2-1, reads KAGVTQTPRYLIKTRGQQVTLSCSPISGHRSVSWYQQTPGQGLQFLFEYFSETQRNKGNFPGRFSGRQFSNSRSEMNVSTLELGDSALYLCASSPPVGLGSYNEQFFGPGTRLTVL.

This clonotype was seen ten or more times. The junction and the germline gene differ at one end; a read error may be behind it. The chain recombines TRBV7-7 with TRBJ1-2, with 7 nucleotides matching TRBD1. The CDR3 has 17 amino acids. Germline CDR1 and CDR2: SSHAT and FNYEAQ (reference sequence). CDR3: CASSLAVPRDSYYGYTF. DNA for the CDR3: TGTGCTAGCAGCTTAGCCGTTCCCCGGGACAGCTACTATGGCTACACCTTC.

The rearrangement links TRBV15 to TRBJ1-4; possible D gene TRBD1, 5 bases. The length of the CDR3 is 16 residues. CDR1 is LNHNV and CDR2 is YYDKDF in the germline V gene (reference sequence). With 4 bases removed from V and 4 bases from J, the gap between germline ends came to 16 bases. The CDR3 is CATSTSAQGVNEKLFF. CDR3 coding DNA: TGTGCCACCAGCACCTCGGCGCAGGGAGTTAATGAAAAACTGTTTTTT. Variable domain in full (rest from reference TRBV15 and TRBJ1-4): DAMVIQNPRYQVTQFGKPVTLSCSQTLNHNVMYWYQQKSSQAPKLLFHYYDKDFNNEADTPDNFQSRRPNTSFCFLDIRSPGLGDTAMYLCATSTSAQGVNEKLFFGSGTQLSVL.

This clonotype was recorded many times. This chain connects TRBV24-1 to TRBJ1-2; D is unresolved. Germline V lookup: CDR1 KGHDR, CDR2 SFDVKD. V shed 4 bases and J shed 5 bases, with 19 bases lying between them. The CDR3 extends over 16 amino acids. CDR3: CATSDPGREGPYGYTF. CDR3 DNA sequence: TGTGCCACCAGTGACCCCGGGCGGGAAGGGCCGTATGGCTACACCTTC.

This chain uses TRBV14 with TRBJ2-2; D possibly corresponds to TRBD1 (5 bases). Trimming stripped 0 bases from V and 4 bases from J, with 9 bases between. Germline V CDR1 and CDR2: SGHDN, FVKESK. This CDR3 region has 15 residues. CDR3 amino acids: CASSQEQGFTGELFF. The DNA of the CDR3 is TGTGCCAGCAGCCAAGAGCAGGGTTTCACCGGGGAGCTGTTTTTT.

A few counts support this clonotype. This rearrangement joins TRBV6-5 to TRBJ2-4; D unclear. The CDR3 loop spans 13 amino acids. Per the germline V gene, CDR1 is MNHEY and CDR2 is SVGAGI. The CDR3 region has the DNA TGTACGATAAAGGATCTAGCCAAAAACATTCAGTACTTC. This codes for CTIKDLAKNIQYF.

The gene calls are TRBV4-1 and TRBJ1-2; D is unclear. CDR3 length equals 14 residues. Trimming pared 1 base from V and 3 bases from J, leaving 9 bases between. Per germline, CDR1 MGHRA and CDR2 YSYEKL. CDR3 loop: CASSQVGTDYGYTF. In DNA, the CDR3 is TGCGCCAGCAGCCAAGTTGGTACAGACTATGGCTACACCTTC.

This rearrangement joins TRBV11-2 to TRBJ2-3; 8 nucleotides line up with TRBD2. CDR1 is SGHAT and CDR2 is FQNNGV in the germline V gene. This CDR3 is built from 15 residues. Unmatched junction bases numbered 7, after V lost 5 bases and J lost 3 bases. The CDR3, as DNA: TGTGCCAGCAGCGTTAGCGGGATAAGGACAGATACGCAGTATTTT. This translates into CASSVSGIRTDTQYF.

This clonotype was recorded a few times. The genes are TRBV20-1 and TRBJ1-1, with D hard to call. CDR1 and CDR2 from the germline V gene are DFQATT and SNEGSKA (reference sequence). Trimming left V 6 bases short and J 4 bases short, with 12 bases between. The CDR3 is 12 residues long. As DNA, the CDR3 is TGCAGTGCCCAGACGGTGGGCACTGAAGCTTTCTTT. Residues: CSAQTVGTEAFF.

This chain connects TRBV10-3 to TRBJ1-1; D is perhaps TRBD1 (6 bases). V was pared by 2 bases and J by 1 base, with 14 bases between. CDR1 is ENHRY, CDR2 SYGVKD, per germline. The CDR3 totals 16 residues. CDR3 amino acids: CAISEPWTEPNTEAFF. In DNA form, the CDR3 reads TGTGCCATCAGTGAGCCTTGGACAGAGCCGAACACTGAAGCTTTCTTT.

The chain joins TRBV7-9 to TRBJ2-7; 10 nucleotides align to TRBD1. The CDR3 has 16 amino acids. Germline V gives CDR1 SEHNR, CDR2 FQNEAQ (reference sequence). J was trimmed by 6 bases and V by 7 bases; bases with no gene match: 15. The CDR3 nucleotides read TGTGCCAGCATCCCAGCAACGGAGACAGGGGGCTTCGAGCAGTACTTC. Its translation: CASIPATETGGFEQYF.

The CDR3 DNA reads as TGTGCCACCAGTGACCACGGGGGAGACTACGAGCAGTACTTC. Protein: CATSDHGGDYEQYF. The rearrangement joins TRBV24-1 to TRBJ2-7; D perhaps matches TRBD2 (6 bases). CDR1 KGHDR and CDR2 SFDVKD come from the germline V gene. Trimming stripped 4 bases from V and 3 bases from J, with 12 bases between. The CDR3 extends over 14 amino acids.

This clonotype has only a few counts. This chain links TRBV18 with TRBJ1-2; TRBD1 aligns across 9 bases. Germline CDR1 is KGHSH and CDR2 is LQKENI. V trimming: 3 bases; J trimming: 8 bases; junction bases outside the gene matches: 7. The CDR3 extends over 14 amino acids. The CDR3 bases are TGTGCCAGCTCACCGGGACAGGGTTTGTTAGGCTACACCTTC. This sequence encodes CASSPGQGLLGYTF.

This clonotype was counted a few times. The chain joins TRBV29-1 to TRBJ2-5, with D hard to call. Germline-derived CDR1 and CDR2 are SQVTM and ANQGSEA. CDR3 size: 11 residues. The V end was cut by 3 bases, the J end by 7 bases, with 9 bases between. Written as DNA, the CDR3 is TGCAGCGTTGAGGCCCGAGGGACCCAGTACTTC. Amino acid sequence: CSVEARGTQYF.

This clonotype was picked up a small number of times. The chain carries TRBV15 and TRBJ2-5; D ambiguous. V was trimmed by 0 bases and J by 4 bases, leaving 3 bases between them. The germline V gene encodes CDR1 LNHNV and CDR2 YYDKDF (reference sequence). The CDR3 totals 12 residues. In nucleotides, the CDR3 is TGTGCCACCAGCAGAGAACCAGAGACCCAGTACTTC. Translated, it gives CATSREPETQYF.

This clonotype occurred a few times. The chain is built from TRBV7-9 and TRBJ2-7, with 7 bases that match TRBD2. The CDR3 is 15 residues long. J lost 3 bases, V lost 5 bases, and 10 bases had no gene match. CDR1 is SEHNR, CDR2 FQNEAQ, per germline (reference sequence). The CDR3 here is CASSPPKAGVYEQYF. CDR3 coding DNA: TGTGCCAGCAGCCCGCCTAAGGCGGGAGTCTACGAGCAGTACTTC.

This sequence joins TRBV6-5 and TRBJ1-1, with D perhaps matching TRBD1 (5 bases). This CDR3 contains 12 residues. V shed 4 bases and J shed 8 bases, with 11 bases lying between them. Germline values: CDR1 MNHEY, CDR2 SVGAGI. The CDR3 sequence: CASSSPGEEAFF. The CDR3 nucleotides read TGTGCCAGCAGTTCCCCGGGGGAGGAAGCTTTCTTT.